The 10 T cell receptor beta chains below come from one sample, sequenced in a study of cytomegalovirus exposure and HLA in healthy donors. 13 Jbeta primers and 60 Vbeta primers were used for the PCR. Here immunoSEQ multiplex PCR was the method, and the copy in TCRdb shows in-frame clones only, minus some. The table lists approximately 61,000 clones, approximately 78% of them singletons. The sample was PBMCs. The receptors were sampled from a man in his late teens or twenties in good health and CMV-seropositive.

V is TRBV7-8 and J is TRBJ2-7; 9 bases are a match to TRBD1. Germline values: CDR1 SGHVS, CDR2 FQNEAQ. The J segment lost 0 bases and the V segment lost 2 bases, leaving 14 bases of the junction unmatched. The CDR3 length is 19 residues. The CDR3, as DNA: TGTGCCAGCAGCTTATTGGCCGGGACAGGGTTTCTCAGCTCCTACGAGCAGTACTTC. As protein: CASSLLAGTGFLSSYEQYF.

The chain links TRBV2 to TRBJ2-7; the D gene is possibly TRBD2 (5 bases). Trimming removed 4 bases at V and 2 bases at J, with 9 bases between. Germline-derived CDR1 and CDR2 are SNHLY and FYNNEI. This CDR3 contains 13 residues. CDR3 amino acids: CASSGTGTYEQYF. The CDR3 nucleotides are TGTGCCAGCAGTGGGACGGGGACCTACGAGCAGTACTTC. Using reference TRBV2 and TRBJ2-7 for the parts outside the CDR3, the full variable domain is EPEVTQTPSHQVTQMGQEVILRCVPISNHLYFYWYRQILGQKVEFLVSFYNNEISEKSEIFDDQFSVERPDGSNFTLKIRSTKLEDSAMYFCASSGTGTYEQYFGPGTRLTVT.

The chain links TRBV30 to TRBJ2-4, with TRBD1 as a possible D gene (6 bases). V was clipped by 6 bases and J by 9 bases, with 21 bases between them. The CDR3 is made up of 14 amino acids. CDR1 is GTSNPN and CDR2 is SVGIG in the germline V gene (reference sequence). The CDR3 loop reads CACLLRGMGSIQYF. In nucleotides, the CDR3 is TGTGCCTGTCTGCTCAGGGGAATGGGGAGCATTCAGTACTTC.

For the CDR3, the DNA is TGTGCCTGGAGTGTATCCAGTTACGAGCAGTACTTC. Its protein product is CAWSVSSYEQYF. The gene calls are TRBV30 and TRBJ2-7; D ambiguous. The CDR3 is 12 residues long. Trimming cost V 0 bases and J 4 bases, with 7 bases left between them. Germline CDR1 and CDR2: GTSNPN and SVGIG (reference sequence).

The V and J genes are TRBV30 and TRBJ2-3; D uncertain. Trimming took 5 bases from V and 6 from J, leaving 9 bases between them. There are 11 residues in the CDR3. Germline assignment: CDR1 GTSNPN and CDR2 SVGIG (reference sequence). CDR3 region: CAWVAADTQYF. The CDR3 region has the DNA TGTGCCTGGGTCGCTGCGGATACGCAGTATTTT.

The V call is TRBV30, the J call TRBJ1-5, with a tentative D call TRBD1 (5 bases). Germline lookup yields CDR1 GTSNPN and CDR2 SVGIG (reference sequence). This CDR3 comprises 14 residues. V lost 4 bases to trimming and J lost 3 bases, with 13 bases between them. The CDR3 DNA reads TGTGCCTGGACTTCGACAGATTCCAATCAGCCCCAGCATTTT. The encoded protein is CAWTSTDSNQPQHF.

The chain joins TRBV5-1 to TRBJ1-1; D call uncertain. V dropped 0 bases and J dropped 2 bases, with 8 bases sitting between them. Germline CDR1 is SGHRS and CDR2 is YFSETQ. The CDR3 contains 14 residues. For the CDR3, the DNA is TGCGCCAGCAGCTTGGGTCCTTCTAACACTGAAGCTTTCTTT. As protein: CASSLGPSNTEAFF.

This clone is a singleton in its sample. The chain couples TRBV7-9 to TRBJ2-6; TRBD1 aligns across 7 bases. This CDR3 region has 18 residues. J gave up 1 base and V 5 bases, and 11 bases lay outside the gene matches. CDR1 and CDR2 from the germline V gene are SEHNR and FQNEAQ (reference sequence). CDR3 DNA: TGTGCCAGCAGCCCTGTAGGGGGCCACAGATCTGGGGCCAACGTCCTGACTTTC. The encoded protein is CASSPVGGHRSGANVLTF.

The chain has TRBV5-1 and TRBJ1-6; 10 bases line up with TRBD1. V shed 7 bases and J 10 bases; nucleotides not matched to a gene: 8. The CDR3 is made up of 14 amino acids. In germline, CDR1 is SGHRS, CDR2 YFSETQ. CDR3 DNA sequence: TGCGCCAGCTGTCCGGGGACAGGGGACTCACCCCTCCACTTT. The encoded protein is CASCPGTGDSPLHF.

The chain employs TRBV12-5 and TRBJ2-2; the match to TRBD1 covers 10 bases. The CDR3 has 15 amino acids. J was trimmed by 4 bases and V by 6 bases; bases with no gene match: 5. Germline assignment: CDR1 LGHNT and CDR2 FRNRAP. This CDR3 reads CASGRDRGSTGELFF. The CDR3 nucleotides read TGTGCTAGTGGACGGGACAGGGGATCCACCGGGGAGCTGTTTTTT.